Each of the 8 T cell receptor beta chains below was sequenced from the same sample in a study of regulatory T cells in long-lasting Graves disease. Time point meaning: newly diagnosed GD, antithyroid drugs for less than 3 months. Making the TCR library involved RNA that had been extracted from PBMCs. Through Arm-PCR of CDR3 regions and iRepertoire HTBI primers, TCR beta libraries were built. TCRdb used MiXCR to reprocess the multiplex PCR reads, holding one entry per CDR3 protein. The sample has some 240,000 distinct CDR3 sequences, roughly 19% seen once; the top ten hold 12%. The sample also formed part of further work on T cells in Graves' hyperthyroidism and ophthalmopathy.

The sample in question was peripheral blood mononuclear cells (PBMCs), obtained at new diagnosis, from a patient treated with antithyroid drugs. Source of these receptors: a woman between 25 and 40 years old with Graves disease.

The chain recombines TRBV5-1 with TRBJ2-5, with 8 bases lining up with TRBD2. The J segment lost 3 bases and the V segment lost 6 bases, leaving 7 bases of the junction unmatched. Germline values: CDR1 SGHRS, CDR2 YFSETQ. This CDR3 is built from 14 residues. CDR3 sequence reads: CASKRGRPEETQYF. Written as DNA, the CDR3 is TGCGCCAGCAAACGCGGGAGGCCCGAAGAGACCCAGTACTTC.

This clonotype was seen at least ten times. The chain has TRBV7-9 and TRBJ2-7; 13 bases line up with TRBD2. J was trimmed by 5 bases and V by 2 bases; bases with no gene match: 3. Germline V lookup: CDR1 SEHNR, CDR2 FQNEAQ (reference sequence). This CDR3 has 15 amino acids. The CDR3 loop reads CASSLSTSGRHEQYF. In DNA, the CDR3 is TGTGCCAGCAGCTTATCGACTAGCGGGAGGCACGAGCAGTACTTC.

The chain employs TRBV6-1 and TRBJ1-5, with 7 bases lining up with TRBD1. V gave up 5 bases and J gave up 3 bases; unmatched junction bases: 13. The CDR3 loop spans 17 amino acids. Germline CDR1 and CDR2: MNHNS and SASEGT. The CDR3 loop reads CASSPGGGGRPNQPQHF. The CDR3 coding sequence is TGTGCCAGCAGTCCCGGCGGAGGGGGCCGGCCCAATCAGCCCCAGCATTTT.

With regard to this clonotype: A clone one base away is much larger, so this may be a read error. V and J are TRBV4-2 and TRBJ1-3; D perhaps matches TRBD1 (6 bases). The CDR3 consists of 15 residues. Germline V gives CDR1 LGHNA, CDR2 YNFKEQ. CDR3 protein: CASSQDDRSGSTIYF. The CDR3 DNA follows: TGTGCCAGCAGCCAAGATGACAGGTCTGGAAGCACCATATATTTT.

This clonotype was detected many times. The rearrangement joins TRBV28 to TRBJ2-1; D ambiguous. Germline CDR1 is MDHEN and CDR2 is SYDVKM. This CDR3 is built from 18 residues. V lost 6 bases, J lost 2 bases, and 23 bases lay in between. The CDR3 protein is CASSRLMLARKTYNEQFF. The CDR3 DNA reads as TGTGCCAGCAGCCGTCTAATGTTGGCCCGAAAAACCTACAATGAGCAGTTCTTC.

The sample holds many counts of this clonotype. The DNA of the CDR3 is TGTGCCAGTAGTATAAAGGCAGGGATAAACACCGGGGAGCTGTTTTTT. Translation gives CASSIKAGINTGELFF. The chain combines TRBV19 with TRBJ2-2; TRBD1 might be the D (5 bases). Trimming removed 2 bases at V and 2 bases at J, with 12 bases between. This CDR3 spans 16 amino acids. Germline CDR1 reads LNHDA; CDR2 reads SQIVND (reference sequence).

This chain joins TRBV5-6 and TRBJ2-1; D remains unclear. The germline V gene has CDR1 SGHDT and CDR2 YYEEEE. Trimming stripped 2 bases from V and 5 bases from J, with 11 bases between. The CDR3 contains 14 residues. CDR3 residues: CASSLAGWNNEQFF. In DNA form, the CDR3 reads TGTGCCAGCAGCTTAGCCGGCTGGAACAATGAGCAGTTCTTC.

This clonotype was observed at least ten times. The genes are TRBV14 and TRBJ1-1; 10 bases are shared with TRBD1. The CDR3 runs to 13 residues. J gave up 5 bases and V 10 bases, and 7 bases lay outside the gene matches. Germline V gene sequence: CDR1 SGHDN, CDR2 FVKESK. The CDR3 loop is CATATGGSTEAFF. CDR3 DNA sequence: TGTGCCACCGCGACAGGGGGCTCGACTGAAGCTTTCTTT.